One and the same sample provided the 30 T cell receptor beta chains below, sequenced in a study of blood T cell repertoires in COVID-19. Some clones are missing from TCRdb's copy, which holds only in-frame ones; the method was immunoSEQ multiplex PCR. Altogether 390,000 or so clones are present, less than 90% being singletons, with the ten largest covering approximately 5%. Sequencing was performed on PBMCs or T cells enriched from blood (not recorded which). These receptors came from a woman in her fifties or sixties who had recovered from COVID-19.

This chain connects TRBV27 to TRBJ2-1, with D tentatively TRBD2 (5 bases). The CDR3 runs 13 residues. The germline V gene encodes CDR1 MNHEY and CDR2 SMNVEV (reference sequence). Trimming took 5 bases from V and 8 from J, leaving 13 bases between them. The DNA of the CDR3 is TGTGCCAGCAGTCCCACGAGGGCTTATGAGCAGTTCTTC. Translation: CASSPTRAYEQFF.

The J gene is TRBJ1-1, the V gene TRBV7-2; a possible D gene is TRBD1 (6 bases). The V gene's germline CDR1 is SGHTA and CDR2 FQGNSA. Between the trimmed V and J ends, which lost 6 bases and 0 bases, there was a span of 11 bases. This CDR3 has 14 amino acids. The CDR3 spells CASRRTGMNTEAFF. As DNA, the CDR3 is TGTGCCAGCAGGCGCACAGGGATGAACACTGAAGCTTTCTTT. Complete variable domain (other parts from reference TRBV7-2 and TRBJ1-1): GAGVSQSPSNKVTEKGKDVELRCDPISGHTALYWYRQSLGQGLEFLIYFQGNSAPDKSGLPSDRFSAERTGGSVSTLTIQRTQQEDSAVYLCASRRTGMNTEAFFGQGTRLTVV.

The V call is TRBV4-1, the J call TRBJ1-2, with TRBD1 as a possible D gene (6 bases). The V end was cut by 0 bases, the J end by 0 bases, with 11 bases between. This CDR3 comprises 16 residues. Germline lookup yields CDR1 MGHRA and CDR2 YSYEKL. CDR3 sequence reads: CASSQDGYRANYGYTF. CDR3 bases: TGCGCCAGCAGCCAAGATGGTTACAGGGCTAACTATGGCTACACCTTC.

The CDR3 loop is CATSREPQVAGELFF. The CDR3 DNA is TGTGCCACCAGCAGAGAACCCCAGGTGGCCGGGGAGCTGTTTTTT. This sequence joins TRBV15 and TRBJ2-2, with unresolved D. Trimming removed 0 bases at V and 6 bases at J, with 11 bases between. The CDR3 loop spans 15 amino acids. Germline CDR1 LNHNV, CDR2 YYDKDF (reference sequence). The full variable domain, in which reference TRBV15 and TRBJ2-2 provide the parts outside the CDR3, is DAMVIQNPRYQVTQFGKPVTLSCSQTLNHNVMYWYQQKSSQAPKLLFHYYDKDFNNEADTPDNFQSRRPNTSFCFLDIRSPGLGDTAMYLCATSREPQVAGELFFGEGSRLTVL.

The gene calls are TRBV5-8 and TRBJ1-2; D may be TRBD1 (6 bases). V lost 4 bases and J lost 10, with 23 bases in between. The germline gives CDR1 SGHTS, CDR2 YDEGEE. The CDR3 is made up of 15 amino acids. CDR3 DNA: TGTGCCAGCAGCCTTACCGGACAGCCTTCCTCCGACTACACCTTC. Its protein product is CASSLTGQPSSDYTF.

The J gene is TRBJ1-2, the V gene TRBV30; D is unclear. Germline CDR1 and CDR2: GTSNPN and SVGIG (reference sequence). Trimming pared 5 bases from V and 9 bases from J, leaving 16 bases between. The CDR3 runs to 12 residues. CDR3: CAWGEAGDSYTF. In DNA form, the CDR3 reads TGTGCCTGGGGGGAGGCAGGTGATAGCTACACCTTC.

The J gene is TRBJ2-1, the V gene TRBV3-1 (or the pseudogene TRBV3-2); 8 nucleotides match TRBD2. V was clipped by 4 bases and J by 4 bases; unmatched bases: 12. The CDR3 sequence is 17 residues long. Germline V lookup: CDR1 LGHDT, CDR2 YNNKEL (reference sequence). Written as DNA, the CDR3 is TGTGCCAGCAGCCTGTCGGGGAGCGGGAGTACTTACAATGAGCAGTTCTTC. As protein: CASSLSGSGSTYNEQFF.

The chain has TRBV4-3 and TRBJ2-7; D not certain. The CDR3 extends over 15 amino acids. V lost 1 base and J 3 bases, leaving 13 bases between the germline ends. Per the germline V gene, CDR1 is LGHNA and CDR2 is YSLEER. The DNA for the CDR3 is TGCGCCAGCAGCCAAGGAATGGTTTCCAGCTACGAGCAGTACTTC. Its translation is CASSQGMVSSYEQYF.

This chain uses TRBV19 with TRBJ1-1, with 11 nucleotides matching TRBD1. Germline assignment: CDR1 LNHDA and CDR2 SQIVND (reference sequence). This CDR3 region has 16 residues. V dropped 1 base and J dropped 4; count of bases not matched to a gene: 5. The CDR3 here is CASSIGWTGGPTEAFF. As DNA, the CDR3 is TGTGCCAGTAGTATAGGGTGGACAGGGGGCCCCACTGAAGCTTTCTTT.

The chain links TRBV7-2 to TRBJ1-6, with 8 bases fitting TRBD1. The germline V gene encodes CDR1 SGHTA and CDR2 FQGNSA. The CDR3 runs to 14 residues. V gave up 3 bases and J gave up 6 bases; unmatched junction bases: 1. The CDR3 sequence: CASSFGQGNSPLHF. In DNA form, the CDR3 reads TGTGCCAGCAGCTTCGGACAGGGTAATTCACCCCTCCACTTT.

With regard to this clone: The junction does not match germline at one end; this may be a read error. The J gene is TRBJ1-2, the V gene TRBV6-1; 7 bases map to TRBD1. Germline CDR1 and CDR2: MNHNS and SASEGT. The CDR3 runs to 15 residues. In nucleotides, the CDR3 is TGTGCCAGCAATGAAAAGGGGACAGCTAACTATGGCTACACCTTC. The encoded protein is CASNEKGTANYGYTF.

This chain connects TRBV11-2 to TRBJ1-5, with 8 bases lining up with TRBD1. V lost 1 base to trimming and J lost 6 bases; unmatched junction nucleotides: 5. This CDR3 is built from 15 residues. Germline CDR1 SGHAT, CDR2 FQNNGV. In DNA form, the CDR3 reads TGTGCCAGCAGCTTAGCGCAGGGGGCTGGTCAGCCCCAGCATTTT. Translated: CASSLAQGAGQPQHF.

The CDR3 DNA is TGTGCCAGCAGCTCGATACGCCGGGAGCAATATAGCAATCAGCCCCAGCATTTT. Protein product: CASSSIRREQYSNQPQHF. This rearrangement joins TRBV7-8 to TRBJ1-5; D gene ambiguous. Germline V gene lookup returns CDR1 SGHVS and CDR2 FQNEAQ. V lost 4 bases, J lost 0 bases, and 19 bases lay in between. The CDR3 extends over 18 amino acids. The full variable domain, completed using reference TRBV7-8 and TRBJ1-5, is GAGVSQSPRYKVAKRGQDVALRCDPISGHVSLFWYQQALGQGPEFLTYFQNEAQLDKSGLPSDRFFAERPEGSVSTLKIQRTQQEDSAVYLCASSSIRREQYSNQPQHFGDGTRLSIL.

The J gene is TRBJ2-2, the V gene TRBV14; 8 nucleotides match TRBD1. Germline V gives CDR1 SGHDN, CDR2 FVKESK. V lost 4 bases and J lost 6; bases outside the gene matches: 10. The CDR3 consists of 16 residues. CDR3 bases: TGTGCCAGCAGCCTTGACAGGGGAAATTTGGCCGGGGAGCTGTTTTTT. It specifies CASSLDRGNLAGELFF.

V gene TRBV7-8 combines with J gene TRBJ2-7, with D tentatively TRBD1 (5 bases). Per germline, CDR1 SGHVS and CDR2 FQNEAQ. This CDR3 is built from 15 residues. Trimming removed 5 bases from V and 5 bases from J, with 19 bases in between. The CDR3 bases are TGTGCCAGCAGCCCCCACATCGACAGTCACCACGAGCAGTACTTC. Translation gives CASSPHIDSHHEQYF.

The CDR3 reads CASRPPEVNTEAFF. In nucleotides, the CDR3 is TGTGCCAGCAGGCCACCTGAGGTGAACACTGAAGCTTTCTTT. The J gene is TRBJ1-1, the V gene TRBV27, with unresolved D. Trimming cost V 6 bases and J 0 bases, with 11 bases left between them. This CDR3 contains 14 residues. CDR1 and CDR2 from the germline V gene are MNHEY and SMNVEV (reference sequence).

This chain links TRBV7-2 with TRBJ1-6; D is undetermined. The length of the CDR3 is 16 residues. V was shortened by 2 bases and J by 7 bases, with 15 bases between the two germline ends. The germline V gene encodes CDR1 SGHTA and CDR2 FQGNSA. CDR3 nucleotide sequence: TGTGCCAGCAGCTTAAACGCCGAGGGTAACAATTCACCCCTCCACTTT. It is translated as CASSLNAEGNNSPLHF.

With respect to this clone: The sample carries other DNA sequences with the same CDR3. The rearrangement uses TRBV7-8 and TRBJ1-2, with no clear D. Germline V gene lookup returns CDR1 SGHVS and CDR2 FQNEAQ. Deletions cut 1 base from V and 0 bases from J, with 6 bases between. This CDR3 spans 14 amino acids. The CDR3 DNA is TGTGCCAGCAGCTTAGAACAGACTAACTATGGCTACACCTTC. This sequence encodes CASSLEQTNYGYTF.

This chain uses TRBV4-1 with TRBJ1-5, with 10 nucleotides matching TRBD1. The CDR3 runs to 15 residues. Germline assignment: CDR1 MGHRA and CDR2 YSYEKL. Losses at the gene ends were 5 bases for V and 5 bases for J; bases not matched to a gene: 6. CDR3 in DNA: TGCGCCAGCAGCGACCGGGACAGGGGTTATCAGCCCCAGCATTTT. It encodes CASSDRDRGYQPQHF.

The CDR3, as DNA: TGTGCCAGCACCCAGGGAAGGGGCACTGAAGCTTTCTTT. Residues: CASTQGRGTEAFF. V and J are TRBV6-5 and TRBJ1-1, with a possible D match to TRBD1 (5 bases). Looked up from germline, CDR1 is MNHEY and CDR2 is SVGAGI. The CDR3 loop spans 13 amino acids. The V gene lost 7 bases and the J gene lost 4 bases, with 13 bases spanning the gap.

V usage is TRBV5-1 and J usage is TRBJ1-1, with 9 bases aligning to TRBD1. The CDR3 sequence is 17 residues long. Trimming took 0 bases from V and 4 from J; bases not matched to a gene: 10. Germline V gives CDR1 SGHRS, CDR2 YFSETQ. Here the CDR3 DNA reads TGCGCCAGCAGCTTGGAAGGGGAGGGGACAGGGCGCACTGAAGCTTTCTTT. Residues: CASSLEGEGTGRTEAFF.

The gene calls are TRBV6-2 or TRBV6-3 and TRBJ2-7; 8 nucleotides match TRBD1. Unmatched junction bases numbered 10, after V lost 6 bases and J lost 3 bases. CDR3 length: 15 amino acids. Germline CDR1 is MNHEY and CDR2 is SVGEGT. Written as DNA, the CDR3 is TGTGCCAGCAGCCTCGGACAGGGTCGCAACTACGAGCAGTACTTC. Its translation: CASSLGQGRNYEQYF.

The chain combines TRBV5-1 with TRBJ1-1; D is perhaps TRBD1 (5 bases). Germline-derived CDR1 and CDR2 are SGHRS and YFSETQ. The CDR3 is made up of 16 amino acids. V shed 0 bases and J shed 0 bases, with 12 bases lying between them. The CDR3 protein is CASSLGGAGMNTEAFF. CDR3 coding DNA: TGCGCCAGCAGCTTGGGCGGGGCGGGAATGAACACTGAAGCTTTCTTT.

This clone is a singleton in its sample. The chain joins TRBV6-5 to TRBJ1-1, with 8 bases lining up with TRBD1. The CDR3 is 13 residues long. Trimming at V came to 10 bases and at J to 2 bases, leaving 6 bases not matched to a gene. Germline V gene sequence: CDR1 MNHEY, CDR2 SVGAGI. Here the CDR3 reads CAIKQGVNTEAFF. CDR3 coding DNA: TGTGCCATTAAACAGGGGGTCAACACTGAAGCTTTCTTT.

V usage is TRBV19 and J usage is TRBJ1-2; tentatively, D is TRBD1 (5 bases). The CDR3 consists of 16 residues. Per germline, CDR1 LNHDA and CDR2 SQIVND (reference sequence). The V end lost 7 bases, the J end lost 4 bases, and 22 bases lay between the germline ends. The CDR3 DNA reads TGTGCCAGTAATACAGGATCTTTCCCCCCTGTCTATGGCTACACCTTC. It translates to CASNTGSFPPVYGYTF.

The chain recombines TRBV4-3 with TRBJ2-5, with TRBD2 matching 8 bases. CDR1 is LGHNA and CDR2 is YSLEER in the germline V gene. This CDR3 is 15 amino acids long. The J segment lost 2 bases and the V segment lost 2 bases, leaving 4 bases of the junction unmatched. The CDR3 DNA sequence: TGCGCCAGCAGCCAACAACTAGCGGCTCAAGAGACCCAGTACTTC. Its translation is CASSQQLAAQETQYF.

The rearrangement joins TRBV11-3 to TRBJ2-7; 8 positions agree with TRBD1. J gave up 2 bases and V 3 bases, and 6 bases lay outside the gene matches. Germline-derived CDR1 and CDR2 are SGHNT and YENEEA. This CDR3 region has 15 residues. The CDR3 DNA reads TGTGCCAGCAGCTTGGGACAGGTGGAGACCTACGAGCAGTACTTC. Translated, it gives CASSLGQVETYEQYF.

V and J are TRBV4-3 and TRBJ1-1, with D unclear. The CDR3 extends over 13 amino acids. The V end lost 0 bases, the J end lost 6 bases, and 8 bases lay between the germline ends. Germline V gene lookup returns CDR1 LGHNA and CDR2 YSLEER. CDR3 sequence: CASSQEAGSEAFF. CDR3 nucleotide sequence: TGCGCCAGCAGCCAAGAAGCGGGTTCTGAAGCTTTCTTT.

The chain uses TRBV7-2 and TRBJ1-6; D is possibly TRBD1 (6 bases). Germline V gene lookup returns CDR1 SGHTA and CDR2 FQGNSA. V was cut by 3 bases and J by 4 bases, with 7 bases left in between. The CDR3 is 14 amino acids. CDR3 protein: CASSLGAYNSPLHF. CDR3 DNA sequence: TGTGCCAGCAGCTTGGGGGCGTATAATTCACCCCTCCACTTT.

The V call is TRBV12-3 or TRBV12-4, the J call TRBJ1-2; maybe TRBD1 (5 bases). The CDR3 is made up of 13 amino acids. With 6 bases removed from V and 5 bases from J, the gap between germline ends came to 13 bases. The CDR3 DNA is TGTGCCAGCAGCCTGGGGGACTGGTATGGCTACACCTTC. Translation gives CASSLGDWYGYTF.